This T cell receptor (beta chain) was captured in a study of regulatory T cells in long-lasting Graves disease. CDR3-region Arm-PCR and iRepertoire HTBI primers produced the TCR beta libraries. From the multiplex PCR reads, TCRdb called clonotypes with MiXCR, one entry per CDR3 protein. The sample contains about 460,000 distinct CDR3 sequences, less than 25% of which appear only once. The CDR3 has 14 residues. Germline trimming cut 4 bases from V and 4 bases from J; bases unmatched to any gene: 4. Germline CDR1 KGHDR, CDR2 SFDVKD. Time point denoted: persistent/refractory GD, antithyroid drugs over 5 years with positive TRAb. Following extraction of RNA from PBMCs, that RNA was used to make the TCR library.

This chain connects TRBV24-1 to TRBJ2-5, with 8 bases lining up with TRBD1. The origin of this receptor is a female donor with Graves disease. The sample was peripheral blood mononuclear cells (PBMCs), taken when the disease was refractory, from a patient treated with antithyroid drugs. This CDR3 reads CATSEPQGVETQYF. The CDR3 nucleotides read TGTGCCACCAGTGAACCACAGGGGGTAGAGACCCAGTACTTC.